This is a list of T cell receptor beta chains from one sample in a study of blood T cell repertoires in COVID-19. Using immunoSEQ multiplex PCR, the repertoire was profiled, and TCRdb retains in-frame clones only, with some absent. Of 150,000 to 180,000 clones listed, 91% were seen once; the top ten hold 0.45% to 0.65%. Sequencing was done on a sample of peripheral blood. The receptors originated from a man aged 45-65 years with acute or convalescent COVID-19. Both conserved end residues are part of each CDR3. A D gene is named only where the DNA matches it firmly.

CDR3aa | len | d_gene | j_gene | v_gene
CASKVGQGSYDGYTF | 15 | TRBD1 | TRBJ1-2 | TRBV5-4
CASSLLSYEQYF | 12 | . | TRBJ2-7 | TRBV28
CASSPMASYGYTF | 13 | . | TRBJ1-2 | TRBV9
CAWSVGTSGRIQETQYF | 17 | TRBD2 | TRBJ2-5 | TRBV30
CASRLAGVGDTQYF | 14 | TRBD2 | TRBJ2-3 | TRBV6-5
CASSDRPGGELFF | 13 | . | TRBJ2-2 | TRBV6-4
CASSLGTGLHNEQFF | 15 | TRBD1 | TRBJ2-1 | TRBV7-9
CASTQQGANTGELFF | 15 | TRBD1 | TRBJ2-2 | TRBV9
CASSLGQGWADTQYF | 15 | . | TRBJ2-3 | TRBV5-1
CASRQRRGPRTSGANVLTF | 19 | . | TRBJ2-6 | TRBV11-3
CAIRGTSGRAGGTQYF | 16 | TRBD2 | TRBJ2-3 | TRBV10-3
CSGRTGGAGFYGYTF | 15 | TRBD1 | TRBJ1-2 | TRBV29-1
CASSLSTGNTEAFF | 14 | . | TRBJ1-1 | TRBV27
CASSIGPGGRGYTF | 14 | . | TRBJ1-2 | TRBV19
CASNSLKGRGYGYTF | 15 | . | TRBJ1-2 | TRBV28
CASSLYVVQPQHF | 13 | . | TRBJ1-5 | TRBV7-2
CASSLGQGRDSPLHF | 15 | TRBD1 | TRBJ1-6 | TRBV18
CASSYVADNSPLHF | 14 | . | TRBJ1-6 | TRBV6-2/TRBV6-3
CSASIAAAQETQYF | 14 | . | TRBJ2-5 | TRBV20-1
CASSPRDSEQYF | 12 | TRBD1 | TRBJ2-7 | TRBV5-1
CASSDRTLTSDYEQYF | 16 | . | TRBJ2-7 | TRBV13
CASSTEGWTGGSYEQYF | 17 | TRBD1 | TRBJ2-7 | TRBV5-1
CAWSLMGGNTIYF | 13 | . | TRBJ1-3 | TRBV30
CASSIDYEQYF | 11 | . | TRBJ2-7 | TRBV6-5
CASSLPKTGSYTGELFF | 17 | TRBD1 | TRBJ2-2 | TRBV7-9
CASSSRTSGYNEQFF | 15 | TRBD2 | TRBJ2-1 | TRBV7-2
CSVEASTEAFF | 11 | . | TRBJ1-1 | TRBV29-1
CASSAGQFLSSYNEQFF | 17 | . | TRBJ2-1 | TRBV5-1
CASSPRTGDANTGELFF | 17 | . | TRBJ2-2 | TRBV18
CASSLYAALGNQPQHF | 16 | . | TRBJ1-5 | TRBV5-6
CASSYQGSTDTQYF | 14 | . | TRBJ2-3 | TRBV6-5
CASSLRRTQRDLGNTIYF | 18 | . | TRBJ1-3 | TRBV5-5
CASSQTSGAYNEQFF | 15 | TRBD2 | TRBJ2-1 | TRBV5-5
CSVVYSWEANQPQHF | 15 | . | TRBJ1-5 | TRBV29-1
CASSYPSTGGATEAFF | 16 | TRBD1 | TRBJ1-1 | TRBV6-5
CASSLAPLAGVYEQYF | 16 | TRBD2 | TRBJ2-7 | TRBV27
CSVPERGVTDTQYF | 14 | TRBD2 | TRBJ2-3 | TRBV29-1
CASSYNVRATGELFF | 15 | . | TRBJ2-2 | TRBV27
CARQQGEYGYTF | 12 | TRBD1 | TRBJ1-2 | TRBV2
CASSEALQGNTEAFF | 15 | . | TRBJ1-1 | TRBV6-1
CASSLGGQQKQFF | 13 | . | TRBJ2-1 | TRBV11-1
CASSPTIQDYGYTF | 14 | . | TRBJ1-2 | TRBV4-1
CASSQDGQLRGGITDTQYF | 19 | TRBD2 | TRBJ2-3 | TRBV4-1
CASSLPLTGEVNTEAFF | 17 | TRBD1 | TRBJ1-1 | TRBV5-1
CASSLGTRDGNEKLFF | 16 | . | TRBJ1-4 | TRBV7-9
CASEGVANTQYF | 12 | . | TRBJ2-3 | TRBV2
CASSLGGRGTSLPQHF | 16 | . | TRBJ1-5 | TRBV7-2
CASSPLSSAGEAFF | 14 | . | TRBJ1-1 | TRBV18
CASSLSGGEKLFF | 13 | . | TRBJ1-4 | TRBV12-3/TRBV12-4
CASSEGSYNEQFF | 13 | . | TRBJ2-1 | TRBV6-5
CASRPLATGELFF | 13 | . | TRBJ2-2 | TRBV27